The 32 T cell receptor beta chains presented below share a single source sample, sequenced in a study of blood T cells in healthy people across ages. Alongside a J-beta primer mix, a sample-barcoded 5' primer served in a second PCR lasting 7 to 11 cycles. TCRdb redid the calling of the 5' RACE reads with MiXCR, one entry per CDR3 protein. This repertoire shows about 1.5 million distinct CDR3 sequences, 35% to 45% found once; its top ten account for approximately 4.1%. Sequenced sample: blood. The receptors come from a young woman in good health.

A few counts support this clonotype. The CDR3 reads CAWSGDSHNEQFF. In nucleotides, the CDR3 is TGTGCCTGGAGTGGGGACAGTCACAATGAGCAGTTCTTC. The chain is built from TRBV30 and TRBJ2-1, with TRBD1 matching 7 bases. CDR1 is GTSNPN, CDR2 SVGIG, per germline (reference sequence). With V trimmed by 1 base and J by 5 bases, 2 bases remained unmatched. The CDR3 is 13 residues long.

This clonotype was counted between two and nine times. The chain links TRBV7-9 to TRBJ2-3; a weak D match, TRBD1 (6 bases). Germline CDR1 SEHNR, CDR2 FQNEAQ (reference sequence). Between the trimmed V and J ends, which lost 4 bases and 4 bases, there was a span of 21 bases. The length of the CDR3 is 17 residues. The CDR3, as DNA: TGTGCCAGCAGCTCTTTGGACAGTTCGTTTTTCCCAGATACGCAGTATTTT. Its protein product is CASSSLDSSFFPDTQYF.

This clonotype was observed a few times. The CDR3 region has the DNA TGCAGTGCTACGACTAGCGGGGTCTACACAGATACGCAGTATTTT. It is translated as CSATTSGVYTDTQYF. V is TRBV20-1 and J is TRBJ2-3; TRBD2 matches 11 bases. V was pared by 4 bases and J by 2 bases, with 5 bases of the junction left unmatched. Germline lookup yields CDR1 DFQATT and CDR2 SNEGSKA (reference sequence). The CDR3 has 15 amino acids.

The chain carries TRBV20-1 and TRBJ2-2; D is undetermined. Germline values: CDR1 DFQATT, CDR2 SNEGSKA (reference sequence). The CDR3 loop spans 13 amino acids. Trimming removed 7 bases at V and 3 bases at J, with 12 bases between. The CDR3 sequence: CSGVNTYTGELFF. CDR3 bases: TGCAGTGGGGTTAACACCTACACCGGGGAGCTGTTTTTT.

This clonotype was found a few times. The chain carries TRBV28 and TRBJ2-7; no definite D call. The CDR3 length is 13 residues. CDR1 MDHEN and CDR2 SYDVKM come from the germline V gene. V was pared by 6 bases and J by 0 bases, with 9 bases between. The CDR3 DNA reads as TGTGCCAGCAGCCCGTTAAACTCCTACGAGCAGTACTTC. Protein: CASSPLNSYEQYF.

This clonotype was recorded a few times. The rearrangement links TRBV12-3 or TRBV12-4 to TRBJ2-3; D perhaps matches TRBD2 (6 bases). V dropped 7 bases and J dropped 6 bases, with 23 bases sitting between them. This CDR3 has 16 amino acids. CDR3 in amino acids: CASTPYGGPGDDTQYF. The CDR3 nucleotides read TGTGCCAGCACCCCTTACGGGGGACCCGGTGATGATACGCAGTATTTT.

V usage is TRBV20-1 and J usage is TRBJ2-5; TRBD2 agrees at 10 bases. The germline V gene encodes CDR1 DFQATT and CDR2 SNEGSKA (reference sequence). The ends lost 6 bases at V and 11 bases at J; junction bases unmatched: 15. The CDR3 is 14 amino acids. As DNA, the CDR3 is TGCAGTGCCTCCCTGCCCCTAGCGGGAGTTGAGCAGTACTTC. It yields the protein CSASLPLAGVEQYF.

The chain couples TRBV9 to TRBJ2-7; weak D call: TRBD1 (6 bases). Per germline, CDR1 SGDLS and CDR2 YYNGEE. Trimming pared 3 bases from V and 2 bases from J, leaving 12 bases between. CDR3 size: 14 residues. The CDR3 nucleotides are TGTGCCAGCAGCGGGGACATGCAACCCTACGAGCAGTACTTC. Its protein is CASSGDMQPYEQYF.

This clonotype was seen once. A much bigger clone sits one base away, suggesting this may be a read error. The chain carries TRBV3-1 and TRBJ1-1; D gene unclear. Germline values: CDR1 LGHDT, CDR2 YNNKEL (reference sequence). This CDR3 has 12 amino acids. The CDR3 DNA reads TGTGCCTGCAGCCGGATGAACACTGAAGCTTTCTTT. It yields the protein CACSRMNTEAFF.

This clonotype has only a few counts. The CDR3 sequence: CAWAMARQNQPQHF. The CDR3 DNA reads as TGTGCCTGGGCAATGGCCAGGCAAAATCAGCCCCAGCATTTT. The chain joins TRBV30 to TRBJ1-5; no reliable D call. Germline lookup yields CDR1 GTSNPN and CDR2 SVGIG (reference sequence). V gave up 5 bases and J gave up 4 bases, with 15 bases separating them. The CDR3 has 14 residues.

V and J are TRBV4-1 and TRBJ2-7, with D possibly being TRBD1 (6 bases). V was trimmed by 1 base and J by 3 bases, leaving 13 bases between them. This CDR3 has 15 residues. Looked up from germline, CDR1 is MGHRA and CDR2 is YSYEKL. The CDR3 DNA follows: TGCGCCAGCAGCCAAGGGCCAGGGGCGATCTACGAGCAGTACTTC. Encoded protein: CASSQGPGAIYEQYF.

This chain connects TRBV2 to TRBJ2-1; 8 bases agree with TRBD2. The CDR3 has 14 residues. Unmatched junction bases numbered 5, after V lost 7 bases and J lost 3 bases. CDR1 is SNHLY and CDR2 is FYNNEI in the germline V gene. The CDR3 nucleotides read TGTGCCAGCATGCCGGGACTAGGCTACAATGAGCAGTTCTTC. It yields the protein CASMPGLGYNEQFF.

In its sample, this clonotype was seen a few times. V usage is TRBV29-1 and J usage is TRBJ2-7; D possibly corresponds to TRBD2 (5 bases). Between the trimmed V and J ends, which lost 2 bases and 2 bases, there was a span of 7 bases. Germline CDR1 is SQVTM and CDR2 is ANQGSEA. The CDR3 sequence is 12 residues long. CDR3 nucleotides: TGCAGCGTTGAATTCGGGACCTACGAGCAGTACTTC. This translates into CSVEFGTYEQYF.

This chain links TRBV7-8 with TRBJ2-4; 11 bases align to TRBD2. The end of the DNA is better explained by TRBJ2-7, so the J call may be wrong. CDR1 is SGHVS and CDR2 is FQNEAQ in the germline V gene. The length of the CDR3 is 16 residues. The CDR3 loop reads CASSLTRTSGLYEQYF. In DNA form, the CDR3 reads TGTGCCAGCAGCTTAACCAGGACTAGCGGGCTCTACGAGCAGTACTTC.

The chain recombines TRBV6-2 or TRBV6-3 with TRBJ2-3; 7 nucleotides match TRBD2. J gave up 9 bases and V 6 bases, and 3 bases lay outside the gene matches. Germline V gene data show CDR1 as MNHEY and CDR2 as SVGEGT. CDR3 length equals 11 residues. CDR3 in DNA: TGTGCCAGCAGCCTGACTAGCACGCAGTATTTT. Its protein is CASSLTSTQYF.

This chain connects TRBV2 to TRBJ1-6; D not resolved. The V and J ends lost 2 bases and 7 bases respectively, with 12 bases between them. Germline V CDR1 and CDR2: SNHLY, FYNNEI. The CDR3 length is 15 residues. The DNA for the CDR3 is TGTGCCAGCAGTGAATCGGACTCTAGAAATTCACCCCTCCACTTT. Protein product: CASSESDSRNSPLHF. Supplemented by reference TRBV2 and TRBJ1-6, the full variable domain reads EPEVTQTPSHQVTQMGQEVILRCVPISNHLYFYWYRQILGQKVEFLVSFYNNEISEKSEIFDDQFSVERPDGSNFTLKIRSTKLEDSAMYFCASSESDSRNSPLHFGNGTRLTVT.

V and J are TRBV7-2 and TRBJ2-1; TRBD2 aligns across 11 bases. V was pared by 5 bases and J by 6 bases, with 6 bases of the junction left unmatched. This CDR3 is built from 15 residues. Germline V gives CDR1 SGHTA, CDR2 FQGNSA. DNA of the CDR3: TGTGCCAGCAGCATTAGCGGGGGGGCACGCAATGAGCAGTTCTTC. Encoded protein: CASSISGGARNEQFF. Supplemented by reference TRBV7-2 and TRBJ2-1, the full variable domain reads GAGVSQSPSNKVTEKGKDVELRCDPISGHTALYWYRQSLGQGLEFLIYFQGNSAPDKSGLPSDRFSAERTGGSVSTLTIQRTQQEDSAVYLCASSISGGARNEQFFGPGTRLTVL.

The chain uses TRBV5-1 and TRBJ2-3; 8 bases map to TRBD2. V trimming: 10 bases; J trimming: 0 bases; junction bases outside the gene matches: 7. The germline CDR1 and CDR2 sequences are SGHRS and YFSETQ. The CDR3 has 14 amino acids. CDR3 protein: CAGNGGVSTDTQYF. The CDR3 DNA reads as TGCGCCGGCAACGGGGGGGTCAGCACAGATACGCAGTATTTT.

In its sample, this clonotype was seen a few times. The chain is built from TRBV29-1 and TRBJ1-2; maybe TRBD1 (5 bases). V dropped 4 bases and J dropped 4 bases, with 10 bases sitting between them. This CDR3 comprises 12 residues. Germline V gene data show CDR1 as SQVTM and CDR2 as ANQGSEA. The CDR3 spells CSVGTGFYGYTF. The CDR3 DNA follows: TGCAGCGTTGGCACAGGCTTCTATGGCTACACCTTC.

The chain has TRBV7-2 and TRBJ2-7; D call uncertain. Trimming took off 5 bases at V and 6 bases at J, with 14 bases between the two ends. The CDR3 runs 13 residues. CDR1 SGHTA and CDR2 FQGNSA come from the germline V gene. Here the CDR3 reads CASSPSPGLEQYF. The CDR3 DNA reads as TGTGCCAGCAGCCCCTCCCCTGGCCTCGAGCAGTACTTC.

The J gene is TRBJ2-1, the V gene TRBV4-3; D is undetermined. V lost 0 bases and J 4 bases, leaving 7 bases between the germline ends. Germline V lookup: CDR1 LGHNA, CDR2 YSLEER. The CDR3 runs to 14 residues. CDR3 sequence: CASSQDFLYNEQFF. CDR3 bases: TGCGCCAGCAGCCAAGATTTCCTTTACAATGAGCAGTTCTTC.

J is TRBJ1-4 and V is TRBV7-9; D possibly corresponds to TRBD1 (5 bases). The CDR3 contains 15 residues. Germline V CDR1 and CDR2: SEHNR, FQNEAQ (reference sequence). Trimming cost V 0 bases and J 5 bases, with 10 bases left between them. DNA for the CDR3: TGTGCCAGCAGCTTAGCAGGGACGGTGAATGAAAAACTGTTTTTT. It yields the protein CASSLAGTVNEKLFF.

This clonotype was found a few times. The chain combines TRBV4-1 with TRBJ2-7; D is possibly TRBD1 or TRBD2 (6 bases each). Per germline, CDR1 MGHRA and CDR2 YSYEKL. There are 14 residues in the CDR3. V lost 1 base, J lost 6 bases, and 13 bases lay in between. The chain's CDR3 is CASSQANTGAEQYF. In DNA, the CDR3 is TGCGCCAGCAGCCAAGCAAATACGGGGGCCGAGCAGTACTTC.

The chain is built from TRBV4-1 and TRBJ1-6; D is uncertain. The V gene lost 0 bases and the J gene lost 3 bases, with 9 bases spanning the gap. Germline V gene sequence: CDR1 MGHRA, CDR2 YSYEKL. The CDR3 runs 16 residues. In DNA form, the CDR3 reads TGCGCCAGCAGCCAAGAGGACGGCTTCTATAATTCACCCCTCCACTTT. Protein product: CASSQEDGFYNSPLHF.

The V call is TRBV7-9, the J call TRBJ1-6; the D is unclear. V dropped 1 base and J dropped 4 bases, with 11 bases sitting between them. CDR1 and CDR2 (germline): SEHNR, FQNEAQ (reference sequence). This CDR3 has 16 residues. CDR3 protein: CASSLGPADYNSPLHF. Written as DNA, the CDR3 is TGTGCCAGCAGCTTAGGACCGGCGGATTATAATTCACCCCTCCACTTT.

The V call is TRBV12-3 or TRBV12-4, the J call TRBJ1-2, with 8 bases matching TRBD1. J lost 3 bases, V lost 6 bases, and 3 bases had no gene match. This CDR3 has 13 amino acids. This CDR3 is CASRPGGDYGYTF. CDR3 bases: TGTGCCAGCAGACCAGGGGGCGACTATGGCTACACCTTC.

In this sample, this clonotype turned up a few times. This chain connects TRBV7-9 to TRBJ1-2; 11 bases map to TRBD1. The CDR3 is 13 residues long. Per germline, CDR1 SEHNR and CDR2 FQNEAQ (reference sequence). V trimming: 3 bases; J trimming: 10 bases; junction bases outside the gene matches: 4. The CDR3 region has the DNA TGTGCCAGCAGCTTGGACAGGGGGCCATTCTACACCTTC. Translating it yields CASSLDRGPFYTF.

This clonotype was detected many times. This chain uses TRBV5-1 with TRBJ1-2, with TRBD1 matching over 8 bases. Germline-derived CDR1 and CDR2 are SGHRS and YFSETQ. The CDR3 extends over 15 amino acids. V gave up 4 bases and J gave up 4 bases; unmatched junction bases: 9. DNA for the CDR3: TGCGCCAGCAGCCTGACAGGGGACAAGTCCTATGGCTACACCTTC. It is translated as CASSLTGDKSYGYTF.

This chain joins TRBV30 and TRBJ2-7; 7 bases align to TRBD1. The CDR3 is 14 amino acids. Germline V gene lookup returns CDR1 GTSNPN and CDR2 SVGIG (reference sequence). V shed 2 bases and J 4 bases; nucleotides not matched to a gene: 8. In DNA form, the CDR3 reads TGTGCCTGGAGTCGGGACAGTGGACGGTACGAGCAGTACTTC. Its translation is CAWSRDSGRYEQYF.

The sample holds a few counts of this clonotype. The rearrangement joins TRBV7-2 to TRBJ2-1; D is ambiguous. With 3 bases removed from V and 9 bases from J, the gap between germline ends came to 6 bases. Germline V gene sequence: CDR1 SGHTA, CDR2 FQGNSA. The CDR3 runs 11 residues. DNA for the CDR3: TGTGCCAGCAGCTTTAATGGTGAGCAGTTCTTC. Amino acid sequence: CASSFNGEQFF. The full variable domain, in which reference TRBV7-2 and TRBJ2-1 provide the parts outside the CDR3, is GAGVSQSPSNKVTEKGKDVELRCDPISGHTALYWYRQSLGQGLEFLIYFQGNSAPDKSGLPSDRFSAERTGGSVSTLTIQRTQQEDSAVYLCASSFNGEQFFGPGTRLTVL.

V and J are TRBV4-1 and TRBJ2-7; D remains unclear. The germline V and J ends were trimmed by 0 bases and 2 bases, with 11 bases remaining between them. CDR1 MGHRA and CDR2 YSYEKL come from the germline V gene. This CDR3 region has 15 residues. CDR3 DNA: TGCGCCAGCAGCCAAGATCCCGCGTCACCCTACGAGCAGTACTTC. Protein product: CASSQDPASPYEQYF.

This chain uses TRBV20-1 with TRBJ2-7; tentative D call: TRBD1 (5 bases). The V and J ends lost 1 base and 1 base respectively, with 8 bases between them. CDR3 size: 13 residues. Germline V gene lookup returns CDR1 DFQATT and CDR2 SNEGSKA (reference sequence). The CDR3 nucleotides are TGCAGTGCTAGAGGGACAAAATCCTACGAGCAGTACTTC. This sequence encodes CSARGTKSYEQYF.